Listed here are 18 T cell receptor beta chains from one sample, sequenced in a study of cytomegalovirus exposure and HLA in healthy donors. In the PCR, 60 Vbeta and 13 Jbeta primers were used. Some clones are missing from TCRdb's copy, which holds only in-frame ones; the method was immunoSEQ multiplex PCR. The sample includes roughly 93,000 clones, over 70% of them seen just once. Material for sequencing was PBMCs. The receptors originated from a man aged 18 to 29 in good health and CMV-seropositive.

CDR3 in DNA: TGTGCCAGCAGTTTATGGACAGGTGAAGCTTTCTTT. Translating it yields CASSLWTGEAFF. The chain is built from TRBV28 and TRBJ1-1, with D possibly TRBD1 on 6 matching bases. Per germline, CDR1 MDHEN and CDR2 SYDVKM. CDR3 size: 12 residues. V was cut by 0 bases and J by 7 bases, with 6 bases left in between. The variable domain in full, completed from reference TRBV28 and TRBJ1-1, reads DVKVTQSSRYLVKRTGEKVFLECVQDMDHENMFWYRQDPGLGLRLIYFSYDVKMKEKGDIPEGYSVSREKKERFSLILESASTNQTSMYLCASSLWTGEAFFGQGTRLTVV.

The V call is TRBV6-6, the J call TRBJ1-2; TRBD1 matches at 10 bases. J lost 4 bases, V lost 7 bases, and 9 bases had no gene match. The CDR3 is 15 residues long. Germline V gene lookup returns CDR1 MNHNY and CDR2 SVGAGI (reference sequence). DNA for the CDR3: TGTGCCAGCATTCAAACCGGGACAGGGGTCTATGGCTACACCTTC. The encoded protein is CASIQTGTGVYGYTF.

This chain joins TRBV4-2 and TRBJ1-5, with D perhaps matching TRBD1 (6 bases). Germline V CDR1 and CDR2: LGHNA, YNFKEQ. This CDR3 region has 15 residues. Deletions cut 2 bases from V and 1 base from J, with 9 bases between. The CDR3 region is CASSQQGRSNQPQHF. The CDR3 DNA is TGTGCCAGCAGCCAACAGGGGAGAAGCAATCAGCCCCAGCATTTT.

The rearrangement links TRBV5-1 to TRBJ2-7; TRBD1 matches 8 bases. The trim removed 2 bases at V and 2 bases at J, leaving 6 bases unmatched. CDR1 and CDR2 (germline): SGHRS, YFSETQ. The CDR3 contains 15 residues. The chain's CDR3 is CASSFGTGLTYEQYF. Here the CDR3 DNA reads TGCGCCAGCAGCTTCGGGACAGGCCTTACCTACGAGCAGTACTTC.

The chain joins TRBV28 to TRBJ1-2; no clear D gene. Germline CDR1 and CDR2: MDHEN and SYDVKM. Trimming cost V 10 bases and J 8 bases, with 11 bases left between them. This CDR3 has 10 amino acids. For the CDR3, the DNA is TGTGCCACCTCCGGTCGCGGCTACACCTTC. Encoded protein: CATSGRGYTF.

This sequence joins TRBV10-2 and TRBJ2-3; 11 bases fit TRBD2. The CDR3 consists of 15 residues. Unmatched junction bases numbered 2, after V lost 0 bases and J lost 6 bases. The germline gives CDR1 WSHSY, CDR2 SAAADI. Here the CDR3 DNA reads TGCGCCAGCAGTGAGTCTAGCGGGGGGGCCGATACGCAGTATTTT. Its translation is CASSESSGGADTQYF.

V is TRBV7-9 and J is TRBJ2-5; 12 positions match TRBD1. Germline-derived CDR1 and CDR2 are SEHNR and FQNEAQ (reference sequence). The CDR3 loop spans 14 amino acids. V lost 3 bases and J lost 5; bases outside the gene matches: 1. The CDR3 DNA follows: TGTGCCAGCAGCTTCGGGACAGGGGGCGAGACCCAGTACTTC. Its protein product is CASSFGTGGETQYF.

This clone has only a few counts. V is TRBV10-3 and J is TRBJ1-5; 9 bases agree with TRBD1. V lost 6 bases, J lost 5 bases, and 5 bases stayed unmatched. Germline V CDR1 and CDR2: ENHRY, SYGVKD. The CDR3 has 14 residues. Written as DNA, the CDR3 is TGTGCCATCAGAGGGACAGGGATTGATCAGCCCCAGCATTTT. Its protein product is CAIRGTGIDQPQHF.

The chain employs TRBV11-2 and TRBJ2-1; TRBD2 matches 7 bases. From germline, CDR1 is SGHAT and CDR2 FQNNGV. This CDR3 contains 13 residues. Trimming at V came to 6 bases and at J to 7 bases, leaving 6 bases not matched to a gene. CDR3 loop: CASRSTSVNEQFF. The CDR3 DNA reads as TGTGCCAGCAGGTCTACTAGCGTAAATGAGCAGTTCTTC.

Only a few counts were recorded for this clone. The junction and the germline gene differ at one end; a read error may be behind it. The V gene is TRBV19, the J gene TRBJ1-5; TRBD1 matches at 8 bases. The V gene's germline CDR1 is LNHDA and CDR2 SQIVND (reference sequence). This CDR3 is built from 15 residues. The CDR3 region has the DNA TGTGCCAGTAGTCTAGACAGGGGCCTCAATCAGCCCCAGCATTTT. This translates into CASSLDRGLNQPQHF.

In its sample, this clone was seen once. The J gene is TRBJ2-1, the V gene TRBV4-1; 11 bases match TRBD2. Germline V gives CDR1 MGHRA, CDR2 YSYEKL. The CDR3 contains 15 residues. Trimming at V came to 2 bases and at J to 8 bases, leaving 5 bases not matched to a gene. The CDR3 DNA reads as TGCGCCAGCAGCCAAAATAGCGGGGGGGCCTATGAGCAGTTCTTC. Protein: CASSQNSGGAYEQFF.

In this sample, this clone turned up a few times. The chain joins TRBV7-2 to TRBJ1-4, with 9 bases that match TRBD1. CDR3 length: 14 residues. The germline V gene encodes CDR1 SGHTA and CDR2 FQGNSA. With 5 bases clipped from V and 8 bases from J, the junction kept 6 bases outside the gene matches. Here the CDR3 reads CASSPGQGKEKLFF. DNA of the CDR3: TGTGCCAGCAGCCCTGGACAGGGGAAGGAAAAACTGTTTTTT.

The chain is built from TRBV5-3 and TRBJ1-2, with D perhaps matching TRBD1 (6 bases). TRBV5-3 is annotated as an ORF whose role is uncertain. Trimming cost V 5 bases and J 10 bases, with 15 bases left between them. The length of the CDR3 is 12 residues. Here the CDR3 reads CARSPKDSYYTF. DNA of the CDR3: TGTGCCAGAAGTCCAAAGGACAGCTACTACACCTTC.

The chain combines TRBV7-6 with TRBJ2-7; tentative D call: TRBD1 (6 bases). Germline-derived CDR1 and CDR2 are SGHVS and FNYEAQ. The V and J ends lost 7 bases and 5 bases respectively, with 15 bases between them. This CDR3 is built from 13 residues. The CDR3 protein is CASTHTGSNEQYF. In nucleotides, the CDR3 is TGTGCCAGCACCCACACAGGGTCCAACGAGCAGTACTTC.

The chain uses TRBV19 and TRBJ2-5; TRBD2 is a possible D gene (5 bases). The V gene lost 3 bases and the J gene lost 1 base, with 15 bases spanning the gap. Germline V gives CDR1 LNHDA, CDR2 SQIVND (reference sequence). There are 16 residues in the CDR3. The DNA for the CDR3 is TGTGCCAGTAGTATTACGGCTAGCATGGGCCAAGAGACCCAGTACTTC. This codes for CASSITASMGQETQYF.

This clone has a single count. The chain joins TRBV9 to TRBJ2-3; 7 bases are shared with TRBD2. The CDR3 is 15 amino acids. Germline CDR1 SGDLS, CDR2 YYNGEE. V was pared by 0 bases and J by 3 bases, with 4 bases of the junction left unmatched. CDR3 residues: CASSVGGGWTDTQYF. The CDR3 region has the DNA TGTGCCAGCAGCGTAGGCGGGGGTTGGACAGATACGCAGTATTTT. The full variable domain, its missing parts supplied by reference TRBV9 and TRBJ2-3, is DSGVTQTPKHLITATGQRVTLRCSPRSGDLSVYWYQQSLDQGLQFLIQYYNGEERAKGNILERFSAQQFPDLHSELNLSSLELGDSALYFCASSVGGGWTDTQYFGPGTRLTVL.

This clone appeared once. J is TRBJ2-3 and V is TRBV27; no definite D call. Trimming took 1 base from V and 5 from J, leaving 10 bases between them. This CDR3 comprises 14 residues. CDR1 and CDR2 from the germline V gene are MNHEY and SMNVEV (reference sequence). The CDR3 bases are TGTGCCAGCAGTTTATTCCCCAACGGAGATACGCAGTATTTT. Its protein is CASSLFPNGDTQYF.

V and J are TRBV7-9 and TRBJ1-1, with 7 positions matching TRBD1. CDR3 length: 16 amino acids. Germline V gives CDR1 SEHNR, CDR2 FQNEAQ (reference sequence). Trimming took 4 bases from V and 5 from J; bases not matched to a gene: 13. The CDR3 nucleotides read TGTGCCAGCAGCTCCTGGACAGGAGGGGTGGGTACTGAAGCTTTCTTT. Its protein product is CASSSWTGGVGTEAFF. Supplemented by reference TRBV7-9 and TRBJ1-1, the full variable domain reads DTGVSQNPRHKITKRGQNVTFRCDPISEHNRLYWYRQTLGQGPEFLTYFQNEAQLEKSRLLSDRFSAERPKGSFSTLEIQRTEQGDSAMYLCASSSWTGGVGTEAFFGQGTRLTVV.